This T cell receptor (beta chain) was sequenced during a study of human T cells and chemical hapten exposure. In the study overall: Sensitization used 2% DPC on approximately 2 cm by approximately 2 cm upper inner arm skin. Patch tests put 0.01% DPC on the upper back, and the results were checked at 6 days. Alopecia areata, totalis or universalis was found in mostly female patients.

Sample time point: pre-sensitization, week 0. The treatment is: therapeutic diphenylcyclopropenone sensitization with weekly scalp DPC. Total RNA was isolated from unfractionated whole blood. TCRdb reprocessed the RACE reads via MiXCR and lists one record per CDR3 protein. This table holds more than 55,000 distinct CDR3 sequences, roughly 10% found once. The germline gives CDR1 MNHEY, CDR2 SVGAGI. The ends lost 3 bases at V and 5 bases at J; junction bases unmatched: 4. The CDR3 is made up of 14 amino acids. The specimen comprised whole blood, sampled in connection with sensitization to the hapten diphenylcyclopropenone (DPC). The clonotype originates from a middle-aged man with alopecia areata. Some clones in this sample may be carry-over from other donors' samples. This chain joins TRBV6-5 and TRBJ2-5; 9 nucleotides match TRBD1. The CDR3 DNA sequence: TGTGCCAGCAGTTATACAGGGGGCCGTGAGACCCAGTACTTC. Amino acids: CASSYTGGRETQYF.